The 21 T cell receptor beta chains in this list originate from one sample, sequenced in a study of T cells in Graves' hyperthyroidism and ophthalmopathy. RNA transcripts gave rise to amplified TCR beta CDR3 regions. The HTBI primer set was used in a first-round RT-PCR of the TCR CDR3. A single record per CDR3 protein comes from TCRdb applying MiXCR to the multiplex PCR reads. Of under 300,000 distinct CDR3 sequences listed, less than 30% are singletons. The sequenced sample consisted of blood. Receptor source: a man between 35 and 55 years old with Graves' hyperthyroidism that later progressed to Graves' ophthalmopathy.

This clonotype was seen repeatedly, ten times or more. The chain joins TRBV12-3 or TRBV12-4 to TRBJ2-2, with D possibly TRBD1 on 6 matching bases. V was clipped by 7 bases and J by 2 bases, with 11 bases between them. The CDR3 contains 14 residues. The DNA for the CDR3 is TGTGCCAGCACCCCGGGACAAAACACCGGGGAGCTGTTTTTT. Its protein product is CASTPGQNTGELFF.

This clonotype was counted between two and nine times. V and J are TRBV24-1 and TRBJ2-5; the D is unclear. Per the germline V gene, CDR1 is KGHDR and CDR2 is SFDVKD. The CDR3 totals 13 residues. Trimming removed 5 bases from V and 4 bases from J, with 10 bases in between. CDR3 region: CATSAKNRETQYF. The DNA for the CDR3 is TGTGCCACCAGTGCCAAGAACAGAGAGACCCAGTACTTC.

The sample holds one count of this clonotype. The CDR3 coding sequence is TGTGCCAGCAGTTACTCGACGGGTCTCGGTTTCTACGAGCAGTACTTC. Its translation is CASSYSTGLGFYEQYF. V usage is TRBV6-2 or TRBV6-3 and J usage is TRBJ2-7; no reliable D call. The germline CDR1 and CDR2 sequences are MNHEY and SVGEGT. V was pared by 0 bases and J by 3 bases, with 15 bases between. The CDR3 is 16 residues long.

This clonotype appeared many times. The chain recombines TRBV7-9 with TRBJ2-2; the D gene is possibly TRBD1 (6 bases). V lost 3 bases, J lost 0 bases, and 8 bases lay in between. The CDR3 length is 15 residues. Germline-derived CDR1 and CDR2 are SEHNR and FQNEAQ (reference sequence). CDR3 nucleotide sequence: TGTGCCAGCAGCTTGGGACAATCGAACACCGGGGAGCTGTTTTTT. The encoded protein is CASSLGQSNTGELFF. Combining the CDR3 with reference TRBV7-9 and TRBJ2-2 gives the whole variable domain DTGVSQNPRHKITKRGQNVTFRCDPISEHNRLYWYRQTLGQGPEFLTYFQNEAQLEKSRLLSDRFSAERPKGSFSTLEIQRTEQGDSAMYLCASSLGQSNTGELFFGEGSRLTVL.

Ten or more counts support this clonotype. This chain uses TRBV24-1 with TRBJ2-5, with 10 nucleotides matching TRBD2. V gave up 1 base and J gave up 4 bases; unmatched junction bases: 5. CDR3 length: 16 residues. Germline V gives CDR1 KGHDR, CDR2 SFDVKD. In nucleotides, the CDR3 is TGTGCCACCAGTGATTTCAGCCTAGCGGGAGTAGAGACCCAGTACTTC. Translating gives CATSDFSLAGVETQYF.

This clonotype was picked up many times. The chain carries TRBV7-2 and TRBJ1-1; TRBD1 might be the D (6 bases). Trimming took 0 bases from V and 0 from J, leaving 17 bases between them. CDR3 length: 18 amino acids. Per the germline V gene, CDR1 is SGHTA and CDR2 is FQGNSA. CDR3 coding DNA: TGTGCCAGCAGCTTAGCGCAATGGGGGCGGAGAGTGAACACTGAAGCTTTCTTT. This encodes CASSLAQWGRRVNTEAFF.

Many counts were recorded for this clonotype. This chain uses TRBV28 with TRBJ1-1; D is uncertain. Per germline, CDR1 MDHEN and CDR2 SYDVKM. This CDR3 spans 12 amino acids. Trimming left V 5 bases short and J 3 bases short, with 7 bases between. CDR3 amino acids: CASSPIYTEAFF. The CDR3, as DNA: TGTGCCAGCAGTCCGATTTACACTGAAGCTTTCTTT.

This sequence joins TRBV12-3 or TRBV12-4 and TRBJ1-1; 7 bases map to TRBD1. The CDR3 spans 14 residues. The V and J ends lost 6 bases and 2 bases, in that order; junction bases with no gene match: 6. The chain's CDR3 is CASSLGQINTEAFF. In DNA, the CDR3 is TGTGCCAGCAGCCTGGGACAGATTAACACTGAAGCTTTCTTT.

The rearrangement uses TRBV28 and TRBJ2-7, with D perhaps matching TRBD1 or TRBD2 (5 bases each). Germline CDR1 is MDHEN and CDR2 is SYDVKM. V was clipped by 5 bases and J by 0 bases, with 14 bases between them. The CDR3 totals 15 residues. The CDR3 nucleotides read TGTGCCAGCAGTGGGGGTTTCCTCAGCTCCTACGAGCAGTACTTC. Translated, it gives CASSGGFLSSYEQYF.

This clonotype was observed at least ten times. V usage is TRBV2 and J usage is TRBJ2-1; the D gene is possibly TRBD2 (6 bases). The CDR3 is 14 residues long. V was clipped by 1 base and J by 6 bases, with 10 bases between them. Germline values: CDR1 SNHLY, CDR2 FYNNEI. CDR3 in amino acids: CASSEESEGNEQFF. The CDR3 nucleotides read TGTGCCAGCAGTGAAGAATCGGAGGGCAATGAGCAGTTCTTC.

There are many counts of this clonotype. CDR3 protein: CASSQHPPGQGRVELFF. DNA of the CDR3: TGTGCCAGCAGCCAACACCCACCGGGACAGGGACGTGTAGAGCTGTTTTTT. The rearrangement links TRBV14 to TRBJ2-2; 9 positions agree with TRBD1. The CDR3 is made up of 17 amino acids. With V trimmed by 2 bases and J by 11 bases, 15 bases remained unmatched. Germline V lookup: CDR1 SGHDN, CDR2 FVKESK.

This clonotype was picked up one time. The genes are TRBV11-2 and TRBJ2-2, with TRBD2 matching over 9 bases. Trimming removed 3 bases from V and 2 bases from J; junction bases left unmatched: 7. The germline CDR1 and CDR2 sequences are SGHAT and FQNNGV. This CDR3 is built from 17 residues. CDR3 region: CASSFLRLADNTGELFF. In DNA form, the CDR3 reads TGTGCCAGCAGCTTCCTTAGACTAGCGGACAACACCGGGGAGCTGTTTTTT.

This clonotype has at least ten counts. This sequence joins TRBV28 and TRBJ2-7, with 8 bases identical to TRBD2. V lost 6 bases, J lost 2 bases, and 12 bases stayed unmatched. This CDR3 has 16 residues. Germline CDR1 and CDR2: MDHEN and SYDVKM. The CDR3 spells CASRRAGTSYPYEQYF. CDR3 DNA: TGTGCCAGCAGAAGGGCCGGGACTAGTTACCCCTACGAGCAGTACTTC.

The sample holds many counts of this clonotype. The chain couples TRBV12-5 to TRBJ1-5, with D uncertain. CDR3 length: 13 amino acids. CDR1 is LGHNT, CDR2 FRNRAP, per germline. V was cut by 3 bases and J by 3 bases, with 6 bases left in between. The DNA of the CDR3 is TGTGCTAGTGGTTTCCAACCCAATCAGCCCCAGCATTTT. Encoded protein: CASGFQPNQPQHF.

This clonotype was observed at least ten times. The gene calls are TRBV18 and TRBJ1-1; D possibly corresponds to TRBD1 (5 bases). Germline CDR1 and CDR2: KGHSH and LQKENI. The CDR3 sequence is 18 residues long. Trimming shortened V by 2 bases and J by 0 bases, and 19 bases separated the two germline ends. CDR3 region: CASSPSQDWRPMNTEAFF. The CDR3 DNA sequence: TGTGCCAGCTCACCATCACAGGATTGGAGGCCCATGAACACTGAAGCTTTCTTT.

In this sample, this clonotype turned up many times. DNA for the CDR3: TGCAGCGCCTGGGGGGCATCCTACGAGCAGTACTTC. Translated, it gives CSAWGASYEQYF. This rearrangement joins TRBV29-1 to TRBJ2-7; D could derive from TRBD1 or TRBD2 (6 bases each). The CDR3 extends over 12 amino acids. V dropped 7 bases and J dropped 1 base, with 11 bases sitting between them. Germline CDR1 is SQVTM and CDR2 is ANQGSEA.

At least ten counts were recorded for this clonotype. The V gene is TRBV6-1, the J gene TRBJ1-1, with D uncertain. The CDR3 runs 16 residues. The V and J ends lost 2 bases and 0 bases respectively, with 13 bases between them. From germline, CDR1 is MNHNS and CDR2 SASEGT. The CDR3 DNA follows: TGTGCCAGCAGTGAACCCTCCAGTCCCATGAACACTGAAGCTTTCTTT. This sequence encodes CASSEPSSPMNTEAFF.

This clonotype was counted ten times or more. The rearrangement joins TRBV7-2 to TRBJ2-7; TRBD2 agrees at 8 bases. The CDR3 sequence is 14 residues long. The junction had 5 bases not matched to a gene; V was cut back by 2 bases and J by 5 bases. CDR1 is SGHTA and CDR2 is FQGNSA in the germline V gene. CDR3 coding DNA: TGTGCCAGCAGCTTACAAGCGGGAGATGACGAGCAGTACTTC. This sequence encodes CASSLQAGDDEQYF.

This clonotype was counted many times. V usage is TRBV29-1 and J usage is TRBJ2-2; no clear D. The V end lost 6 bases, the J end lost 1 base, and 15 bases lay between the germline ends. The germline V gene encodes CDR1 SQVTM and CDR2 ANQGSEA. The CDR3 is 15 amino acids. The DNA of the CDR3 is TGCAGCGTGCATCTAGAGAGCCTGAACACCGGGGAGCTGTTTTTT. It yields the protein CSVHLESLNTGELFF.

This clonotype was seen only once. This chain joins TRBV20-1 and TRBJ1-1, with D perhaps matching TRBD1 (5 bases). CDR3 length equals 12 residues. Germline CDR1 and CDR2: DFQATT and SNEGSKA (reference sequence). The V end was cut by 2 bases, the J end by 7 bases, with 11 bases between. CDR3: CSARRGADEAFF. In DNA form, the CDR3 reads TGCAGTGCTAGAAGAGGGGCTGATGAAGCTTTCTTT.

This clonotype was detected many times. The chain combines TRBV28 with TRBJ2-7; tentatively, D is TRBD1 or TRBD2 (6 bases each). Germline V lookup: CDR1 MDHEN, CDR2 SYDVKM. V gave up 0 bases and J gave up 4 bases, with 10 bases separating them. This CDR3 is 14 amino acids long. The CDR3 spells CASSLWGGAYEQYF. In nucleotides, the CDR3 is TGTGCCAGCAGTTTATGGGGGGGCGCGTACGAGCAGTACTTC.